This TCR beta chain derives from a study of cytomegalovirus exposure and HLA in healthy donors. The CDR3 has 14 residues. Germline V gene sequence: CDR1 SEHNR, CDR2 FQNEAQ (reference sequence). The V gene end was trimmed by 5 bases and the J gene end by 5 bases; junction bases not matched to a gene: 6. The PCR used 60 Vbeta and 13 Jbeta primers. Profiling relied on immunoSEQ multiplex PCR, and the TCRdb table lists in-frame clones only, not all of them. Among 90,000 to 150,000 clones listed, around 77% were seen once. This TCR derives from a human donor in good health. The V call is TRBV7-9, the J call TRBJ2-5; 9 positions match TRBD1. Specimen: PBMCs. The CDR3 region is CASSQNRGPETQYF. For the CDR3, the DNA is TGTGCCAGCAGCCAAAACAGGGGGCCCGAGACCCAGTACTTC. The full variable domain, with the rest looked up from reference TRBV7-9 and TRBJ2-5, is DTGVSQNPRHKITKRGQNVTFRCDPISEHNRLYWYRQTLGQGPEFLTYFQNEAQLEKSRLLSDRFSAERPKGSFSTLEIQRTEQGDSAMYLCASSQNRGPETQYFGPGTRLLVL.